The next 21 T cell receptor beta chains were all read from a single sample in a study of spatial heterogeneity in lung cancer. TCRdb analysed the 5' RACE reads with MiXCR anew, one entry per CDR3 protein. The sample records 10,000 to 11,000 distinct CDR3 sequences, 6.1% being singletons. Time point indicated: sample taken at primary tumor resection. The source material was normal lung tissue next to the tumor, sampled at surgery. These TCRs come from a male donor with early-stage non-small cell lung cancer.

V gene TRBV5-6 combines with J gene TRBJ2-1; a weak D match, TRBD2 (6 bases). There are 13 residues in the CDR3. In germline, CDR1 is SGHDT, CDR2 YYEEEE. Deletions cut 2 bases from V and 5 bases from J, with 8 bases between. The CDR3: CASSFGLNNEQFF. CDR3 bases: TGTGCCAGCAGCTTCGGACTAAACAATGAGCAGTTCTTC. Combining the CDR3 with reference TRBV5-6 and TRBJ2-1 gives the whole variable domain DAGVTQSPTHLIKTRGQQVTLRCSPKSGHDTVSWYQQALGQGPQFIFQYYEEEERQRGNFPDRFSGHQFPNYSSELNVNALLLGDSALYLCASSFGLNNEQFFGPGTRLTVL.

This clonotype was recorded at least ten times. The gene calls are TRBV7-2 and TRBJ2-1; no reliable D call. This CDR3 spans 12 amino acids. V lost 5 bases to trimming and J lost 7 bases, with 9 bases between them. Germline V gives CDR1 SGHTA, CDR2 FQGNSA. CDR3 in amino acids: CASSMTGNEQFF. CDR3 in DNA: TGTGCCAGCAGCATGACGGGTAATGAGCAGTTCTTC.

This clonotype came up many times. The chain is built from TRBV11-1 and TRBJ1-1, with 7 nucleotides matching TRBD1. CDR1 and CDR2 from the germline V gene are SGHAT and FQDESV (reference sequence). The J segment lost 3 bases and the V segment lost 3 bases, leaving 13 bases of the junction unmatched. CDR3 length: 17 amino acids. The CDR3 DNA reads TGTGCCAGCAGCTTGAGACCACCCCCACAGGGGTACACTGAAGCTTTCTTT. This encodes CASSLRPPPQGYTEAFF.

The sample holds many counts of this clonotype. This chain joins TRBV3-1 and TRBJ2-1; 9 nucleotides agree with TRBD2. The V gene end was trimmed by 1 base and the J gene end by 4 bases; junction bases not matched to a gene: 8. CDR1 and CDR2 from the germline V gene are LGHDT and YNNKEL (reference sequence). The length of the CDR3 is 17 residues. In DNA form, the CDR3 reads TGTGCCAGCAGCCAAGGTATAGCGGGAGCGAGGTACAATGAGCAGTTCTTC. It codes for CASSQGIAGARYNEQFF.

V usage is TRBV19 and J usage is TRBJ1-5; D possibly corresponds to TRBD1 (5 bases). The CDR3 runs to 12 residues. Germline values: CDR1 LNHDA, CDR2 SQIVND (reference sequence). V lost 10 bases, J lost 2 bases, and 9 bases lay in between. The CDR3 DNA sequence: TGTGCCACCAGGGACGGCAATCAGCCCCAGCATTTT. This codes for CATRDGNQPQHF.

By sample fraction, this clonotype is medium-sized. J is TRBJ2-5 and V is TRBV5-5, with TRBD2 matching 7 bases. Germline lookup yields CDR1 SGHKS and CDR2 YYEKEE (reference sequence). This CDR3 has 13 residues. The V and J ends lost 1 base and 4 bases, in that order; junction bases with no gene match: 1. The CDR3 region is CASSLTGGETQYF. The DNA of the CDR3 is TGTGCCAGCAGCTTGACGGGGGGAGAGACCCAGTACTTC.

This clonotype has ten or more counts. The rearrangement joins TRBV6-5 to TRBJ2-2; D is undetermined. This CDR3 has 16 amino acids. Germline lookup yields CDR1 MNHEY and CDR2 SVGAGI. The germline V and J ends were trimmed by 0 bases and 1 base, with 9 bases remaining between them. DNA for the CDR3: TGTGCCAGCAGTTACTCGAGCCAGGTGAACACCGGGGAGCTGTTTTTT. Encoded protein: CASSYSSQVNTGELFF.

This clonotype was seen only a few times. J is TRBJ2-3 and V is TRBV9; D remains ambiguous. Germline V gene sequence: CDR1 SGDLS, CDR2 YYNGEE. V was cut by 0 bases and J by 4 bases, with 6 bases left in between. This CDR3 has 13 residues. CDR3 coding DNA: TGTGCCAGCAGCGTAGCGCCCCCAGATACGCAGTATTTT. Translation gives CASSVAPPDTQYF.

This clonotype was detected ten times or more. The gene calls are TRBV10-3 and TRBJ2-3; 9 bases fit TRBD2. Germline V gene data show CDR1 as ENHRY and CDR2 as SYGVKD. This CDR3 spans 15 amino acids. The trim removed 5 bases at V and 1 base at J, leaving 4 bases unmatched. The CDR3 region is CAISTAGGGTDTQYF. The CDR3 DNA reads TGTGCCATCAGTACAGCGGGAGGTGGCACAGATACGCAGTATTTT.

This clonotype was counted at least ten times. The CDR3 protein is CASRHRDRANTGELFF. The CDR3 bases are TGTGCCAGCAGACACCGGGACAGGGCGAACACCGGGGAGCTGTTTTTT. The rearrangement uses TRBV12-3 or TRBV12-4 and TRBJ2-2; TRBD1 matches at 9 bases. The CDR3 covers 16 residues. Unmatched junction bases numbered 5, after V lost 6 bases and J lost 0 bases.

This clonotype was detected ten times or more. The CDR3 protein is CASSLGTRTDTQYF. The CDR3 DNA follows: TGTGCCAGCAGCTTAGGCACTCGCACAGATACGCAGTATTTT. The chain is built from TRBV7-2 and TRBJ2-3, with unresolved D. V was trimmed by 1 base and J by 1 base, leaving 6 bases between them. This CDR3 comprises 14 residues. Germline lookup yields CDR1 SGHTA and CDR2 FQGNSA.

There are many counts of this clonotype. J is TRBJ2-2 and V is TRBV7-9, with D possibly TRBD1 on 6 matching bases. There are 15 residues in the CDR3. V shed 5 bases and J shed 3 bases, with 13 bases lying between them. Germline-derived CDR1 and CDR2 are SEHNR and FQNEAQ (reference sequence). CDR3 residues: CASSGEGEYTGELFF. The CDR3 DNA reads TGTGCCAGCAGCGGAGAGGGGGAGTACACCGGGGAGCTGTTTTTT.

This clonotype occurred many times. This chain joins TRBV28 and TRBJ2-3; 12 bases are shared with TRBD2. Germline V gene lookup returns CDR1 MDHEN and CDR2 SYDVKM. V shed 2 bases and J 3 bases; nucleotides not matched to a gene: 9. The length of the CDR3 is 18 residues. CDR3 bases: TGTGCCAGCAGTTTAGGTTGGGCTAGCGGGGGGGCGACAGATACGCAGTATTTT. Residues: CASSLGWASGGATDTQYF.

This clonotype is medium-sized in the sample. The chain carries TRBV18 and TRBJ1-1; TRBD1 agrees at 7 bases. CDR3 length equals 16 residues. Looked up from germline, CDR1 is KGHSH and CDR2 is LQKENI. V was clipped by 1 base and J by 5 bases; unmatched bases: 10. The DNA of the CDR3 is TGTGCCAGCTCACCACTCCCTATGACAGGGAGGACTGAAGCTTTCTTT. Amino acid sequence: CASSPLPMTGRTEAFF.

This chain uses TRBV29-1 with TRBJ2-3, with 8 bases fitting TRBD1. The J segment lost 3 bases and the V segment lost 6 bases, leaving 2 bases of the junction unmatched. Looked up from germline, CDR1 is SQVTM and CDR2 is ANQGSEA. The CDR3 runs 12 residues. CDR3 amino acids: CSVGDRTDTQYF. As DNA, the CDR3 is TGCAGCGTGGGGGACAGGACAGATACGCAGTATTTT.

Ten or more counts support this clonotype. The V call is TRBV15, the J call TRBJ2-2; D gene unclear. The CDR3 consists of 15 residues. In germline, CDR1 is LNHNV, CDR2 YYDKDF (reference sequence). Trimming cost V 1 base and J 8 bases, with 14 bases left between them. The CDR3 spells CATSRATDLRGELFF. In nucleotides, the CDR3 is TGTGCCACCAGCAGAGCCACAGATTTAAGGGGGGAGCTGTTTTTT.

Many counts were recorded for this clonotype. The chain links TRBV6-5 to TRBJ2-6; perhaps TRBD1 as D (5 bases). V was pared by 3 bases and J by 4 bases, with 13 bases between. Germline CDR1 is MNHEY and CDR2 is SVGAGI. The CDR3 extends over 16 amino acids. CDR3 coding DNA: TGTGCCAGCAGTTATTTGATCAGGGCCGGGGCCAACGTCCTGACTTTC. It is translated as CASSYLIRAGANVLTF.

This clonotype was detected only a few times. This chain links TRBV7-9 with TRBJ2-3, with D perhaps TRBD1 (6 bases). Trimming pared 7 bases from V and 6 bases from J, leaving 17 bases between. The germline V gene has CDR1 SEHNR and CDR2 FQNEAQ (reference sequence). The CDR3 totals 14 residues. Here the CDR3 reads CASILQGPADTQYF. The CDR3 DNA reads TGTGCCAGCATCCTCCAGGGGCCCGCGGATACGCAGTATTTT.

This clonotype has at least ten counts. V is TRBV5-6 and J is TRBJ1-5; the D is unclear. V lost 1 base and J 4 bases, leaving 12 bases between the germline ends. This CDR3 has 15 amino acids. The germline CDR1 and CDR2 sequences are SGHDT and YYEEEE. CDR3 region: CASSLRSGGNQPQHF. The CDR3 DNA is TGTGCCAGCAGCTTGAGGTCCGGAGGAAATCAGCCCCAGCATTTT.

By share, this clonotype counts as medium-sized. V and J are TRBV29-1 and TRBJ2-7, with unresolved D. This CDR3 spans 10 amino acids. The germline V gene has CDR1 SQVTM and CDR2 ANQGSEA. V shed 4 bases and J shed 5 bases, with 6 bases lying between them. CDR3 sequence (DNA): TGCAGCGTTGGGGGTAACGAGCAGTACTTC. It codes for CSVGGNEQYF.

The gene calls are TRBV7-9 and TRBJ1-2; 7 positions match TRBD1. V lost 1 base and J lost 7; bases outside the gene matches: 9. The CDR3 spans 15 residues. Germline V gene lookup returns CDR1 SEHNR and CDR2 FQNEAQ (reference sequence). In DNA, the CDR3 is TGTGCCAGCAGCTTAGAGTGGACAGGCGGGACTGGCTACACCTTC. Translation: CASSLEWTGGTGYTF.